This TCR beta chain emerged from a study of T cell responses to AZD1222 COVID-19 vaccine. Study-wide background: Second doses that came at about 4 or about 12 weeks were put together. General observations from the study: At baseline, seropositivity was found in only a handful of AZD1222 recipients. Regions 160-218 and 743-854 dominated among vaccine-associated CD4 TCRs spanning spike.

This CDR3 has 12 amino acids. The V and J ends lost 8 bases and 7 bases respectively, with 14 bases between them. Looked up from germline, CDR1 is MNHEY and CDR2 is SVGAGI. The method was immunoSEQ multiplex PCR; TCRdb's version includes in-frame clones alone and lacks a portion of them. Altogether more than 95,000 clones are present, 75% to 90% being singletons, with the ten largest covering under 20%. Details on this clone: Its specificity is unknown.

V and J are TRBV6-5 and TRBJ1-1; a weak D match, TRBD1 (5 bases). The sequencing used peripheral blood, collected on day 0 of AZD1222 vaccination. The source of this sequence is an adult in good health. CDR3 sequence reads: CASSYRRDEAFF. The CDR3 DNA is TGTGCCAGCTCATACAGGAGGGATGAAGCTTTCTTT.